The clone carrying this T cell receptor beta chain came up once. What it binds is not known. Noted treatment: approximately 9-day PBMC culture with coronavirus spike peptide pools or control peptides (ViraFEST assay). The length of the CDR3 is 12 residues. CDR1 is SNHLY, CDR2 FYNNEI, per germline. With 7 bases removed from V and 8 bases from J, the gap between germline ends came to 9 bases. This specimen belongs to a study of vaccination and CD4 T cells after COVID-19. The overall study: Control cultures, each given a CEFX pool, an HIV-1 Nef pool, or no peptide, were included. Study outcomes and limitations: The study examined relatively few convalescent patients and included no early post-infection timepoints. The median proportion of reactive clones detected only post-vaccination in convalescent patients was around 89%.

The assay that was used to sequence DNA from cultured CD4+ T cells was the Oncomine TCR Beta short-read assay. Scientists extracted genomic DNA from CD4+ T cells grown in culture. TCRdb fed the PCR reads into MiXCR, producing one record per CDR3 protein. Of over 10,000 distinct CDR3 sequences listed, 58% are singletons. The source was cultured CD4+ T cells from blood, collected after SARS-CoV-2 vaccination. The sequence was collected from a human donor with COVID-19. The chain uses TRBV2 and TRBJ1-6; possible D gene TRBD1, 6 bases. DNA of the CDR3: TGTGCCAGCACCAACAGGGATTCACCCCTCCACTTT. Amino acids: CASTNRDSPLHF. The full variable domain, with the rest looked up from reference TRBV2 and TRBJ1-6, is EPEVTQTPSHQVTQMGQEVILRCVPISNHLYFYWYRQILGQKVEFLVSFYNNEISEKSEIFDDQFSVERPDGSNFTLKIRSTKLEDSAMYFCASTNRDSPLHFGNGTRLTVT.